This TCR beta chain comes out of a study of CD4+ T cells in melanoma. Broader study findings: Neoantigen-specific CD4+ T cells in melanoma reportedly had diverse differentiation states. A reported correlation linked neoantigen-specific CD4+ T cells to CD8+, macrophage and B cell function.

Assay: immunoSEQ multiplex PCR; the TCRdb copy retains only in-frame clones and omits some. There are approximately 15,000 clones in the sample; 50% to 75% occur only once, and about 15% lies in the top ten. Trimming removed 1 base from V and 0 bases from J; junction bases left unmatched: 5. The CDR3 covers 16 residues. CDR1 and CDR2 (germline): SGHDT, YYEEEE. In regard to this clone: The antigen remains unidentified.

Specimen: cells from a culture (not recorded whether cultured in vitro). This TCR derives from a human donor with melanoma. V usage is TRBV5-6 and J usage is TRBJ2-3; 7 positions match TRBD2. CDR3 nucleotides: TGTGCCAGCAGCTTGAGTCAACTAGCGAGCACAGATACGCAGTATTTT. Its translation: CASSLSQLASTDTQYF.